A single sample is the source of the 15 T cell receptor beta chains below, sequenced in a study of Graves' ophthalmopathy and Graves' hyperthyroidism. The TCR beta CDR3 regions underwent amplification from RNA transcripts. HTBI primers served in a first-round RT-PCR, which a second-round multiplex PCR followed. TCRdb used MiXCR to reprocess the multiplex PCR reads, holding one entry per CDR3 protein. The repertoire consists of 300,000 to 350,000 distinct CDR3 sequences, with roughly a sixth occurring once and the leading ten covering roughly 12%. Sequences were obtained from peripheral blood. These receptors were collected from an adult man with Graves' ophthalmopathy.

This clonotype has at least ten counts. The chain is built from TRBV14 and TRBJ2-5; 10 bases match TRBD1. With 4 bases clipped from V and 4 bases from J, the junction kept 9 bases outside the gene matches. Per the germline V gene, CDR1 is SGHDN and CDR2 is FVKESK. This CDR3 has 16 amino acids. CDR3 in DNA: TGTGCCAGCAGCCGCAGGACAGGGGGTAATAGAGAGACCCAGTACTTC. This encodes CASSRRTGGNRETQYF.

The CDR3 spells CASSFSAHLGTQYF. CDR3 sequence (DNA): TGTGCCAGCAGTTTCAGTGCCCACTTGGGGACCCAGTACTTC. The V gene is TRBV12-3 or TRBV12-4, the J gene TRBJ2-5; D unresolved. V lost 3 bases and J 7 bases, leaving 15 bases between the germline ends. This CDR3 comprises 14 residues.

This clonotype occurred many times. The chain uses TRBV28 and TRBJ2-5; a weak D match, TRBD2 (6 bases). The germline gives CDR1 MDHEN, CDR2 SYDVKM. This CDR3 has 16 residues. The V end lost 6 bases, the J end lost 0 bases, and 17 bases lay between the germline ends. CDR3 DNA sequence: TGTGCCAGCAGCTCCTTACTAACTAGCTACCAAGAGACCCAGTACTTC. Protein: CASSSLLTSYQETQYF.

V gene TRBV2 combines with J gene TRBJ2-7, with D possibly being TRBD1 (5 bases). This CDR3 has 14 amino acids. Germline CDR1 is SNHLY and CDR2 is FYNNEI. The CDR3 DNA follows: TGTGCAGCCATCGACAGCCGCCCGTCCTACGAGCAGTACTTC. Its translation is CAAIDSRPSYEQYF. Using reference TRBV2 and TRBJ2-7 for the parts outside the CDR3, the full variable domain is EPEVTQTPSHQVTQMGQEVILRCVPISNHLYFYWYRQILGQKVEFLVSFYNNEISEKSEIFDDQFSVERPDGSNFTLKIRSTKLEDSAMYFCAAIDSRPSYEQYFGPGTRLTVT.

The gene calls are TRBV6-1 and TRBJ2-7, with D hard to call. The CDR3 runs to 15 residues. The V gene lost 1 base and the J gene lost 2 bases, with 12 bases spanning the gap. Germline CDR1 reads MNHNS; CDR2 reads SASEGT. The chain's CDR3 is CASSEVVTEPYEQYF. The CDR3, as DNA: TGTGCCAGCAGTGAAGTTGTGACGGAACCCTACGAGCAGTACTTC.

This clonotype was recorded many times. This chain uses TRBV5-6 with TRBJ1-5, with D maybe TRBD1 (5 bases). The CDR3 loop spans 16 amino acids. V lost 4 bases and J lost 8, with 22 bases in between. The V gene's germline CDR1 is SGHDT and CDR2 YYEEEE. As DNA, the CDR3 is TGTGCCAGCAGCCTCGGGGGGTTTTGGCAAGTAGAGCCCCAGCATTTT. Translated, it gives CASSLGGFWQVEPQHF.

The chain links TRBV29-1 to TRBJ1-2; 10 bases map to TRBD1. The V gene's germline CDR1 is SQVTM and CDR2 ANQGSEA. J lost 2 bases, V lost 6 bases, and 3 bases had no gene match. The CDR3 is made up of 13 amino acids. CDR3: CSVGQGGNYGYTF. DNA for the CDR3: TGCAGCGTAGGACAGGGGGGAAACTATGGCTACACCTTC.

This clonotype was observed at least ten times. This rearrangement joins TRBV19 to TRBJ1-2, with 7 bases lining up with TRBD1. The CDR3 loop spans 16 amino acids. Trimming removed 6 bases from V and 0 bases from J; junction bases left unmatched: 10. In germline, CDR1 is LNHDA, CDR2 SQIVND (reference sequence). CDR3 protein: CASREGQSSSNYGYTF. The CDR3 region has the DNA TGTGCCAGTAGGGAGGGACAGTCAAGTTCTAACTATGGCTACACCTTC.

This clonotype appeared many times. The chain is built from TRBV7-8 and TRBJ2-2, with D perhaps given as TRBD1 or TRBD2 (5 bases each). Germline loops: CDR1 SGHVS, CDR2 FQNEAQ. The CDR3 sequence is 14 residues long. V lost 10 bases, J lost 0 bases, and 12 bases lay in between. The CDR3 loop is CATRDRTNTGELFF. In DNA form, the CDR3 reads TGTGCCACCCGGGACCGCACGAACACCGGGGAGCTGTTTTTT.

In this sample, this clonotype turned up many times. This sequence joins TRBV20-1 and TRBJ1-1; TRBD1 aligns across 9 bases. The CDR3 loop spans 15 amino acids. J lost 3 bases, V lost 6 bases, and 11 bases had no gene match. From germline, CDR1 is DFQATT and CDR2 SNEGSKA (reference sequence). The CDR3 DNA sequence: TGCAGTGCCCGGGACAGGGCGTTTGAATACACTGAAGCTTTCTTT. It is translated as CSARDRAFEYTEAFF.

This clonotype was seen a handful of times. The rearrangement links TRBV6-1 to TRBJ1-1; D not resolved. CDR1 and CDR2 (germline): MNHNS, SASEGT. Trimming shortened V by 6 bases and J by 0 bases, and 8 bases separated the two germline ends. This CDR3 region has 13 residues. The DNA for the CDR3 is TGTGCCAGCAGGAATCCAATGAACACTGAAGCTTTCTTT. Protein sequence: CASRNPMNTEAFF.

This clonotype has ten or more counts. This chain joins TRBV30 and TRBJ1-1; D uncertain. Per germline, CDR1 GTSNPN and CDR2 SVGIG (reference sequence). V lost 0 bases and J lost 1, with 9 bases in between. The CDR3 spans 14 residues. This chain's CDR3 is CAWSVGRTNTEAFF. CDR3 nucleotide sequence: TGTGCCTGGAGTGTGGGCCGGACGAACACTGAAGCTTTCTTT.

This chain links TRBV28 with TRBJ2-7, with 13 bases identical to TRBD2. V dropped 7 bases and J dropped 7; count of bases not matched to a gene: 7. Looked up from germline, CDR1 is MDHEN and CDR2 is SYDVKM. This CDR3 has 14 amino acids. The CDR3 here is CASNLPGLAGEQYF. As DNA, the CDR3 is TGTGCCAGCAACCTACCGGGACTAGCGGGGGAGCAGTACTTC.

This clonotype has a count of ten or more. The genes are TRBV30 and TRBJ2-7, with 10 bases that match TRBD1. The ends lost 4 bases at V and 6 bases at J; junction bases unmatched: 15. CDR1 is GTSNPN, CDR2 SVGIG, per germline (reference sequence). The length of the CDR3 is 16 residues. DNA for the CDR3: TGTGCCTGGAACCGACCTCTTGGGACAGGGGCGAGCGAGCAGTACTTC. As protein: CAWNRPLGTGASEQYF.

In this sample, this clonotype turned up many times. Since the CDR3 does not end with the conserved phenylalanine or tryptophan, this likely comes from a read error. This chain connects TRBV6-2 or TRBV6-3 to TRBJ1-1; D unresolved. V was clipped by 2 bases and J by 6 bases, with 16 bases between them. Germline assignment: CDR1 MNHEY and CDR2 SVGEGT. The CDR3 runs to 15 residues. The chain's CDR3 is CASSYSSTQAPEAFS. CDR3 DNA sequence: TGTGCCAGCAGTTACAGTAGCACGCAGGCCCCTGAAGCTTTCTCT.